This T cell receptor beta chain was identified during a study of Ad26.COV2.S vaccination and SARS-CoV-2 variants. Generated by immunoSEQ multiplex PCR, the TCRdb table keeps only in-frame clones and is missing some. The data contain approximately 500,000 clones, around nine tenths of them seen just once; the ten biggest clones take up 9.5% to 15%. Notes on this clone: The antigen remains unidentified.

Study-level points and caveats: Breadth measured for non-spike TCRs was similar across vaccine and placebo recipients.

Indicated treatment: approximately 18 received Ad26.COV2.S at low or high dose, single or two shots; 5 received placebo; per-sample allocation not given. On day 63 after the first injection, vaccine and placebo recipients gave samples. Germline CDR1 reads SGHVS; CDR2 reads FQNEAQ. V lost 6 bases and J 5 bases, leaving 16 bases between the germline ends. The length of the CDR3 is 14 residues. The TCR comes from a person aged 18-65 years who received the Ad26.COV2.S COVID-19 vaccine or a placebo. The chain recombines TRBV7-8 with TRBJ1-1; D not certain. The sample was peripheral blood, taken in a trial of Ad26.COV2.S vaccine versus placebo. CDR3 region: CASRIGGLETEAFF. DNA for the CDR3: TGTGCCAGCAGAATCGGCGGCCTCGAAACTGAAGCTTTCTTT. The variable domain in full, completed from reference TRBV7-8 and TRBJ1-1, reads GAGVSQSPRYKVAKRGQDVALRCDPISGHVSLFWYQQALGQGPEFLTYFQNEAQLDKSGLPSDRFFAERPEGSVSTLKIQRTQQEDSAVYLCASRIGGLETEAFFGQGTRLTVV.